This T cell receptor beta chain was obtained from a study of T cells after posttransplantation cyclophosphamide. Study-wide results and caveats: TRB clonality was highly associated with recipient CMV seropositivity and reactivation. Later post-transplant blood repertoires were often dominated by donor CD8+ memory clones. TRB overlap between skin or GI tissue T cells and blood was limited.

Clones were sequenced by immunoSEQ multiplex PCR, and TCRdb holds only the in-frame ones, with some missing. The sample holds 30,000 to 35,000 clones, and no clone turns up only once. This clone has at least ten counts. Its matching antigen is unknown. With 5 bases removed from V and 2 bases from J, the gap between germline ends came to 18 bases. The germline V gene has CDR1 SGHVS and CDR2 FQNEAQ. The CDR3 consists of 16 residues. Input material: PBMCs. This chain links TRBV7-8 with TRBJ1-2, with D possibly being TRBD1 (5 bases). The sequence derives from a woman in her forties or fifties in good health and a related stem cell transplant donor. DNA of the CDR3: TGTGCCAGCAGCCCAAGGAGGTCCAGGGAAAACTATGGCTACACCTTC. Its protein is CASSPRRSRENYGYTF.